These T cell receptor beta chains were read from a single sample in a study of T cells in Graves' hyperthyroidism and ophthalmopathy. TCRdb independently ran MiXCR on the multiplex PCR reads; one entry per CDR3 protein. The data hold approximately 610,000 distinct CDR3 sequences, with roughly a sixth observed a single time. Sequencing was done on a sample of blood. All receptors come from a woman aged 18-29 years with Graves' hyperthyroidism. The CDR3 runs from the conserved cysteine through the conserved F or W. Fields, in order: clone size, J gene, D gene, V gene, CDR3 DNA, CDR3 protein. The D gene is left open where the match is weak. Size values are once, few and many counts, or a class for expanded clones, and some rows have none.

abundance: .; j_gene: TRBJ2-3; d_gene: .; v_gene: TRBV5-1; CDR3nt: TGCGCCAGCAGCTTTGGGGACCTCACAGATACGCAGTATTTT; CDR3aa: CASSFGDLTDTQYF
abundance: few; j_gene: TRBJ1-1; d_gene: .; v_gene: TRBV5-1; CDR3nt: TGCGCCAGCAGCTTGGCCCTTCAAAGTGGGGCTTTCTTT; CDR3aa: CASSLALQSGAFF
abundance: .; j_gene: TRBJ2-2; d_gene: .; v_gene: TRBV28; CDR3nt: TGTGCCAGCAGTTTTACAGGGTTAGACACCGGGGAGCTGTTTTTT; CDR3aa: CASSFTGLDTGELFF
abundance: many; j_gene: TRBJ2-1; d_gene: TRBD1; v_gene: TRBV28; CDR3nt: TGTGCCAGCAGTTTCCCAACCGGGACAGGGGTTTACAATGAGCAGTTCTTC; CDR3aa: CASSFPTGTGVYNEQFF
abundance: .; j_gene: TRBJ2-1; d_gene: .; v_gene: TRBV5-1; CDR3nt: TGCGCCAGCAGCAGCCGGTACAATGAGCAGTTCTTC; CDR3aa: CASSSRYNEQFF
abundance: many; j_gene: TRBJ2-7; d_gene: .; v_gene: TRBV20-1; CDR3nt: TGCAGTGCTACCGGGACGGAGAGCTCCTACGAGCAGTACTTC; CDR3aa: CSATGTESSYEQYF
abundance: many; j_gene: TRBJ2-1; d_gene: .; v_gene: TRBV28; CDR3nt: TGTGCCAGCGGACCTTGGGATGAGCAGTTCTTC; CDR3aa: CASGPWDEQFF
abundance: .; j_gene: TRBJ2-2; d_gene: .; v_gene: TRBV7-6; CDR3nt: TGTGCCAGCAGCTTTGCAGGGGATGTCGCCGGGGAGCTGTTTTTT; CDR3aa: CASSFAGDVAGELFF
abundance: .; j_gene: TRBJ1-2; d_gene: .; v_gene: TRBV6-1; CDR3nt: TGTGCCAGCAGTACCGGATTTTCCAACTATGGCTACACCTTC; CDR3aa: CASSTGFSNYGYTF
abundance: .; j_gene: TRBJ2-1; d_gene: TRBD2; v_gene: TRBV10-3; CDR3nt: TGTGCCATCAGTGTGGCGGGGAGGGATGAGCAGTTCTTC; CDR3aa: CAISVAGRDEQFF
abundance: few; j_gene: TRBJ2-1; d_gene: .; v_gene: TRBV5-1; CDR3nt: TGCGCCAGCAGCCCCCGAGGGGGGGGGCCCTACAATGAGCAGTTCTTC; CDR3aa: CASSPRGGGPYNEQFF
abundance: few; j_gene: TRBJ2-3; d_gene: .; v_gene: TRBV4-3; CDR3nt: TGCGCCAGCAGCCAAGATTTCGGCAGTGAGCAGTATTTT; CDR3aa: CASSQDFGSEQYF